This record concerns one T cell receptor beta chain sequence. The data derive from a study of PD-L1 blockade in urothelial cancer. This CDR3 region has 15 residues. V gave up 4 bases and J gave up 2 bases; unmatched junction bases: 4. Germline CDR1 reads SNHLY; CDR2 reads FYNNEI. The time point is: pretreatment peripheral blood. Assay: immunoSEQ multiplex PCR; the TCRdb copy retains only in-frame clones and omits some. In the table there are 55,000 to 85,000 clones, 84% of which are singletons. The sequencing here drew on PBMCs, taken around atezolizumab (anti-PD-L1) treatment. The sequence was collected from a woman in her seventies with urothelial cancer. This chain connects TRBV2 to TRBJ2-2; 7 bases are a match to TRBD1. The CDR3 reads CASSVTGINTGELFF. As DNA, the CDR3 is TGTGCCAGCAGTGTGACAGGGATAAACACCGGGGAGCTGTTTTTT.